The 18 T cell receptor beta chains below were found in one sample sequenced in a study of shared clonotypes between healthy human individuals. Some clones are missing from TCRdb's copy, which holds only in-frame ones; the method was immunoSEQ multiplex PCR. In the table there are over a million clones, approximately 96% of which are singletons. The source material was naive CD4+ T cells sorted from blood. Subset: CD45RA+ positively selected. These receptors originate from a man aged 25-40 years in good health.

The chain carries TRBV7-8 and TRBJ2-7; no clear D. Looked up from germline, CDR1 is SGHVS and CDR2 is FQNEAQ. The CDR3 length is 15 residues. V dropped 3 bases and J dropped 1 base, with 13 bases sitting between them. CDR3 residues: CASSFRVTSSYEQYF. Here the CDR3 DNA reads TGTGCCAGCAGCTTCAGAGTGACATCTTCCTACGAGCAGTACTTC. Full variable domain (remainder filled in from reference TRBV7-8 and TRBJ2-7): GAGVSQSPRYKVAKRGQDVALRCDPISGHVSLFWYQQALGQGPEFLTYFQNEAQLDKSGLPSDRFFAERPEGSVSTLKIQRTQQEDSAVYLCASSFRVTSSYEQYFGPGTRLTVT.

The V call is TRBV18, the J call TRBJ1-2, with D possibly matching TRBD1 (6 bases). V gave up 2 bases and J gave up 7 bases, with 26 bases separating them. The CDR3 is made up of 18 amino acids. The V gene's germline CDR1 is KGHSH and CDR2 LQKENI. The CDR3 here is CASSPLEDSALAGSGYTF. CDR3 nucleotide sequence: TGTGCCAGCTCACCATTAGAGGACAGCGCGCTTGCCGGAAGTGGCTACACCTTC.

This clone has a single count. The chain joins TRBV7-9 to TRBJ1-3; 8 bases line up with TRBD1. Germline CDR1 SEHNR, CDR2 FQNEAQ (reference sequence). J gave up 7 bases and V 5 bases, and 4 bases lay outside the gene matches. The CDR3 covers 13 residues. This chain's CDR3 is CASSRRTGNTIYF. For the CDR3, the DNA is TGTGCCAGCAGCCGAAGGACAGGGAACACCATATATTTT.

V is TRBV29-1 and J is TRBJ1-3; no clear D. With 4 bases removed from V and 2 bases from J, the gap between germline ends came to 9 bases. CDR1 and CDR2 from the germline V gene are SQVTM and ANQGSEA. This CDR3 spans 13 amino acids. CDR3 nucleotides: TGCAGCGTTGGGCCCCAGGCTGGAAACACCATATATTTT. Its translation: CSVGPQAGNTIYF.

The chain carries TRBV5-1 and TRBJ1-2, with 10 bases lining up with TRBD1. Germline V gives CDR1 SGHRS, CDR2 YFSETQ. Unmatched junction bases numbered 8, after V lost 2 bases and J lost 4 bases. This CDR3 is 16 amino acids long. The DNA of the CDR3 is TGCGCCAGCAGCTTCGAGGGACAGGGGAGGATCTATGGCTACACCTTC. Its translation: CASSFEGQGRIYGYTF.

V usage is TRBV28 and J usage is TRBJ2-7, with D possibly being TRBD1 (5 bases). The length of the CDR3 is 14 residues. Germline V gene data show CDR1 as MDHEN and CDR2 as SYDVKM. The ends were cut back, 3 bases at V and 3 bases at J, with 12 bases in the middle. The CDR3 spells CASSLPGLVYEQYF. The CDR3 coding sequence is TGTGCCAGCAGTTTGCCAGGGTTAGTCTACGAGCAGTACTTC.

This sequence joins TRBV30 and TRBJ1-3; D is possibly TRBD1 (5 bases). The V gene lost 3 bases and the J gene lost 2 bases, with 14 bases spanning the gap. Per germline, CDR1 GTSNPN and CDR2 SVGIG (reference sequence). The CDR3 totals 15 residues. CDR3 sequence reads: CAWRRDLLAGNTIYF. The CDR3 DNA follows: TGTGCCTGGAGAAGGGACCTTCTGGCTGGAAACACCATATATTTT.

This chain connects TRBV28 to TRBJ1-1, with 7 bases fitting TRBD1. Germline V gene data show CDR1 as MDHEN and CDR2 as SYDVKM. The CDR3 covers 15 residues. V was pared by 11 bases and J by 0 bases, with 12 bases of the junction left unmatched. In DNA, the CDR3 is TGTGCCGGAGGCGGACGACAGGGAATGAACACTGAAGCTTTCTTT. Amino acid sequence: CAGGGRQGMNTEAFF.

The chain joins TRBV28 to TRBJ2-7; the match to TRBD1 covers 8 bases. The CDR3 runs 14 residues. Germline V gene sequence: CDR1 MDHEN, CDR2 SYDVKM. V was pared by 4 bases and J by 2 bases, with 4 bases of the junction left unmatched. This CDR3 is CASSSPGQAYEQYF. CDR3 nucleotides: TGTGCCAGCAGTTCCCCGGGACAGGCCTACGAGCAGTACTTC.

Remarks on this clone: Other nucleotide sequences from this sample produce the same CDR3. This chain uses TRBV9 with TRBJ2-1; D call uncertain. The CDR3 loop spans 14 amino acids. Trimming shortened V by 2 bases and J by 0 bases, and 6 bases separated the two germline ends. Germline CDR1 and CDR2: SGDLS and YYNGEE. The CDR3 is CASSVASSYNEQFF. The CDR3 nucleotides read TGTGCCAGCAGCGTTGCGAGCTCCTACAATGAGCAGTTCTTC.

The V and J genes are TRBV15 and TRBJ1-2; 8 nucleotides align to TRBD1. With 1 base clipped from V and 6 bases from J, the junction kept 10 bases outside the gene matches. The germline CDR1 and CDR2 sequences are LNHNV and YYDKDF (reference sequence). The CDR3 loop spans 16 amino acids. CDR3 in DNA: TGTGCCACCAGCAGAGTCCGACAGACAGGGGAGAATGGCTACACCTTC. Translated: CATSRVRQTGENGYTF.

As regards this clone: Other DNA sequences in this sample translate to the same CDR3. This sequence joins TRBV9 and TRBJ1-3, with D uncertain. CDR1 SGDLS and CDR2 YYNGEE come from the germline V gene. The CDR3 covers 14 residues. Trimming pared 0 bases from V and 0 bases from J, leaving 4 bases between. The CDR3 coding sequence is TGTGCCAGCAGCGTAGTGAGCTCTGGAAACACCATATATTTT. Its translation: CASSVVSSGNTIYF.

This clone was recorded only once. Different DNA sequences within this sample yield the same CDR3. This chain connects TRBV7-2 to TRBJ1-2; D call uncertain. This CDR3 contains 12 residues. V gave up 5 bases and J gave up 5 bases, with 9 bases separating them. Germline values: CDR1 SGHTA, CDR2 FQGNSA. CDR3 loop: CASSPDGYGYTF. CDR3 bases: TGTGCCAGCAGCCCCGACGGATATGGCTACACCTTC.

The rearrangement links TRBV6-1 to TRBJ2-6; possibly TRBD1 or TRBD2 for D (5 bases each). This CDR3 spans 17 amino acids. Per germline, CDR1 MNHNS and CDR2 SASEGT. Trimming took 4 bases from V and 0 from J, leaving 13 bases between them. Here the CDR3 reads CASSAIRGDSGANVLTF. As DNA, the CDR3 is TGTGCCAGCAGTGCCATACGAGGGGACTCTGGGGCCAACGTCCTGACTTTC.

In its sample, this clone was seen a few times. The rearrangement links TRBV27 to TRBJ1-2, with TRBD1 matching over 8 bases. J lost 5 bases, V lost 6 bases, and 2 bases had no gene match. The CDR3 spans 12 residues. Germline V CDR1 and CDR2: MNHEY, SMNVEV (reference sequence). For the CDR3, the DNA is TGTGCCAGCAGCGACAGGGGTTATGGCTACACCTTC. Protein sequence: CASSDRGYGYTF.

Details on this clone: Distinct nucleotide sequences in the sample also encode this CDR3. This chain joins TRBV5-1 and TRBJ2-5; D gene unclear. CDR3 length: 14 amino acids. The germline V and J ends were trimmed by 0 bases and 0 bases, with 6 bases remaining between them. From germline, CDR1 is SGHRS and CDR2 YFSETQ. The CDR3 DNA reads TGCGCCAGCAGCTTGGCGGGTTACCAAGAGACCCAGTACTTC. Amino acids: CASSLAGYQETQYF.

The J gene is TRBJ1-4, the V gene TRBV5-1; 7 nucleotides line up with TRBD1. The V segment lost 3 bases and the J segment 5 bases; nucleotides outside the gene matches: 7. The germline V gene has CDR1 SGHRS and CDR2 YFSETQ. The length of the CDR3 is 15 residues. DNA for the CDR3: TGCGCCAGCAGCTCCGACGGGACAGCCAATGAAAAACTGTTTTTT. Residues: CASSSDGTANEKLFF.

The chain uses TRBV6-5 and TRBJ2-5; D is undetermined. This CDR3 contains 11 residues. Germline V gene lookup returns CDR1 MNHEY and CDR2 SVGAGI. The V gene lost 6 bases and the J gene lost 7 bases, with 9 bases spanning the gap. CDR3 region: CASSHLGTQYF. DNA of the CDR3: TGTGCCAGCAGCCATCTTGGGACCCAGTACTTC.